This T cell receptor beta chain appears in the sequencing data of a study of PD-1 blockade in classical Hodgkin lymphoma. The study, taken as a whole, reports: TCR diversity at baseline was reported to be reduced in newly diagnosed patients relative to healthy donors. There was a significant rise in CD4+ TCR diversity by C4D1, with no such rise for CD8+.

Clones were sequenced by immunoSEQ multiplex PCR, and TCRdb holds only the in-frame ones, with some missing. The sample has some 65,000 clones; roughly two thirds are singletons. All trial patients relapsed after autologous stem cell transplantation. The CDR3 runs 13 residues. Germline CDR1 MNHEY, CDR2 SVGAGI. V lost 5 bases to trimming and J lost 1 base, with 8 bases between them. With regard to this clone: Antigen unknown.

The rearrangement links TRBV6-5 to TRBJ1-1; D gene uncertain. This sequence was found in a human donor with classical Hodgkin lymphoma. The specimen comprised peripheral blood mononuclear cells (PBMCs), sampled before the second cycle of nivolumab. CDR3 sequence reads: CASSQTQNTEAFF. The CDR3 nucleotides are TGTGCCAGCAGTCAGACACAGAACACTGAAGCTTTCTTT.